This T cell receptor (beta chain) was captured in a study of identifying expanded T cells in peripheral blood. The data were produced by immunoSEQ multiplex PCR, yet TCRdb's version contains in-frame clones alone and is incomplete. The table shows about 89,000 clones, with about 91% occurring only once. CDR1 and CDR2 from the germline V gene are MNHEY and SMNVEV (reference sequence). The CDR3 loop spans 13 amino acids. V shed 0 bases and J shed 8 bases, with 9 bases lying between them. This sequence joins TRBV27 and TRBJ2-3, with D possibly TRBD2 on 6 matching bases. This sequence originates from a person between 18 and 69 years old in good health. Sequenced input: blood. This CDR3 reads CASSLSDGGTQYF. In DNA, the CDR3 is TGTGCCAGCAGTTTATCAGACGGGGGTACGCAGTATTTT.